Sequencing of this T cell receptor (beta chain) was carried out in a study of blood T cell repertoires in COVID-19. As for the study in general: The origin of the acute and convalescent COVID-19 samples was the United States, Italy and Spain. The analysed material was cDNA or gDNA that came from T cells, B-cell-depleted T cells, or PBMCs.

Those enrolled in Seattle joined during active infection and were followed longitudinally afterward. V shed 0 bases and J shed 0 bases, with 3 bases lying between them. This CDR3 spans 13 amino acids. In germline, CDR1 is SQVTM, CDR2 ANQGSEA. As originally analysed: Reference gene primers were amplified, and this amplification served to estimate nucleated cell counts. Sequenced by immunoSEQ multiplex PCR; TCRdb stores in-frame clones only, minus some. That table gives V, J and clone size, and the DNA gave D and trimming. The table records about 180,000 clones, around 80% of them present only once. The chain couples TRBV29-1 to TRBJ2-4; D is unresolved. The TCR was taken from a woman aged 40-49 years with COVID-19, enrolled during active disease. The sequencing sample was made of peripheral blood. The CDR3 DNA follows: TGCAGCGTTGAAGACGGAGCCAAAAACATTCAGTACTTC. Amino acids: CSVEDGAKNIQYF.